This TCR beta chain appears in the sequencing data of a study of blood T cell repertoires in COVID-19. Study background: Italy, Spain and the United States were the sources of the convalescent and acute COVID-19 samples.

From germline, CDR1 is LNHNV and CDR2 YYDKDF (reference sequence). This CDR3 is 12 amino acids long. V dropped 1 base and J dropped 10 bases, with 9 bases sitting between them. Here immunoSEQ multiplex PCR was the method, and the copy in TCRdb shows in-frame clones only, minus some. The data show 65,000 to 75,000 clones, approximately 80% seen once. The genes are TRBV15 and TRBJ2-3; the D is unclear. Sequenced material: peripheral blood. This sequence originates from an elderly woman with acute or convalescent COVID-19. CDR3 bases: TGTGCCACCAGCAGAGCCAGAGGTCCGCAGTATTTT. This gives the protein CATSRARGPQYF.